The 3 T cell receptor beta chains below all came from one sample that was sequenced in a study of blood T cell repertoires in COVID-19. Produced via immunoSEQ multiplex PCR; TCRdb's table is partial and in-frame only. The sample has about 170,000 clones, approximately 87% seen once; the top ten hold 3.5% to 4.5%. The specimen sequenced was peripheral blood. The receptors were sampled from a man younger than 30 with active or convalescent COVID-19.

V gene TRBV27 combines with J gene TRBJ1-1, with 7 bases that match TRBD1. V shed 6 bases and J 3 bases; nucleotides not matched to a gene: 7. CDR3 length equals 14 residues. Germline lookup yields CDR1 MNHEY and CDR2 SMNVEV (reference sequence). The CDR3 sequence: CASSSRDSYTEAFF. CDR3 DNA sequence: TGTGCCAGCAGCTCCCGGGACAGCTACACTGAAGCTTTCTTT.

The V call is TRBV12-3 or TRBV12-4, the J call TRBJ2-5; D perhaps matches TRBD1 (5 bases). Trimming took off 6 bases at V and 4 bases at J, with 12 bases between the two ends. The CDR3 runs 13 residues. CDR3 nucleotide sequence: TGTGCCAGCAGCATAAACAGGAGAGAGACCCAGTACTTC. It is translated as CASSINRRETQYF.

This rearrangement joins TRBV2 to TRBJ1-1, with D possibly TRBD1 on 5 matching bases. The CDR3 sequence is 13 residues long. Germline CDR1 reads SNHLY; CDR2 reads FYNNEI. Trimming removed 6 bases from V and 2 bases from J, with 10 bases in between. The CDR3 DNA follows: TGTGCCAGCAGACCAGACAGAAACACTGAAGCTTTCTTT. Protein sequence: CASRPDRNTEAFF.